This T cell receptor beta chain was identified in a study of shared clonotypes between healthy human individuals. The study, taken as a whole, reports: The sole specimen, blood, was sampled, and tissue repertoires likely differ.

Only in-frame clones appear in the TCRdb table, and some are missing; sequencing was by immunoSEQ multiplex PCR. The table shows around 1.9 million clones, with 93% occurring only once. The ends were cut back, 7 bases at V and 6 bases at J, with 18 bases in the middle. The CDR3 sequence is 14 residues long. Germline CDR1 and CDR2: WSHSY and SAAADI. On this clone: The antigen remains unidentified.

As defined, naive CD8 cells were CD45RO-negative and positively selected for CCR7, with terminally differentiated effector memory CD45RA+ cells excluded. The specimen was naive CD8+ T cells from PBMCs. This clonotype was obtained from a man in his late teens or twenties in good health. Some clones in this sample may be carry-over from other donors' samples. V usage is TRBV10-2 and J usage is TRBJ1-2; D gene uncertain. The CDR3 nucleotides are TGCGCCAGCAAGAACCCGGGGAGAGGTGATGGCTACACCTTC. Residues: CASKNPGRGDGYTF.